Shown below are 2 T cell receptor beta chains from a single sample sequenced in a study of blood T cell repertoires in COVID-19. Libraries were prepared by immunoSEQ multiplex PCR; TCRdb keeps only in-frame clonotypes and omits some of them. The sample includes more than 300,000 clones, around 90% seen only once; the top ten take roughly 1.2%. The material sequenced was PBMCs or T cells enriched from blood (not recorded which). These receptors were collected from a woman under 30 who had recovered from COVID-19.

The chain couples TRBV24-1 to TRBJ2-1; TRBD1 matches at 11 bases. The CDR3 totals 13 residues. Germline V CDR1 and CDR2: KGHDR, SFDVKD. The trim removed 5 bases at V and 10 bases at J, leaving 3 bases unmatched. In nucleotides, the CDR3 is TGTGCCACCAGTGCGGACAGGGGGCGGGAGCAGTTCTTC. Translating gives CATSADRGREQFF.

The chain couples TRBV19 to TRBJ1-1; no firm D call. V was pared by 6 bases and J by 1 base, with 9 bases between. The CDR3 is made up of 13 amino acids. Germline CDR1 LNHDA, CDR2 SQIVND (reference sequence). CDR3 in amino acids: CASRDFRNTEAFF. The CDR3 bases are TGTGCCAGTAGGGACTTTCGGAACACTGAAGCTTTCTTT.